This TCR beta chain is from a study of T cells in Graves' hyperthyroidism and ophthalmopathy. Points from the study as a whole: Most clonotypes expanded in thyroid above 0.001 were likewise present in blood.

The CDR3 sequence is 17 residues long. The germline V and J ends were trimmed by 6 bases and 5 bases, with 22 bases remaining between them. Germline values: CDR1 SGHVS, CDR2 FQNEAQ. RNA transcripts gave rise to amplified TCR beta CDR3 regions. TCR CDR3 underwent first-round RT-PCR with the HTBI primer set. TCRdb re-called the multiplex PCR reads through MiXCR, storing one row per CDR3 protein. The table includes 500,000 to 550,000 distinct CDR3 sequences, around 20% detected once. On this clonotype itself: Its antigen remains unknown.

The clonotype was recovered from a man in his forties or fifties with Graves' ophthalmopathy. The sample consisted of blood. The rearrangement uses TRBV7-8 and TRBJ1-4; the D is unclear. The CDR3 sequence: CASSPGSSSFKNEKLFF. For the CDR3, the DNA is TGTGCCAGCAGTCCCGGGTCCTCCTCCTTCAAAAATGAAAAACTGTTTTTT.